This entry lists 8 T cell receptor beta chains sequenced from one sample in a study of T cells in Graves' hyperthyroidism and ophthalmopathy. From RNA transcripts, TCR beta CDR3 regions were amplified. First-round RT-PCR targeting the TCR CDR3 was performed with the HTBI primer set. TCRdb re-called the multiplex PCR reads through MiXCR, storing one row per CDR3 protein. Of under 400,000 distinct CDR3 sequences detected, roughly 18% appear once; the ten largest clones hold approximately 49%. The sequencing sample was made of blood. The receptors were sampled from a woman aged 45-59 years with Graves' hyperthyroidism.

This clonotype was recorded at least ten times. This sequence joins TRBV18 and TRBJ2-4, with a weak D call TRBD1 (6 bases). The CDR3 covers 15 residues. V was pared by 1 base and J by 8 bases, with 15 bases between. Germline V gives CDR1 KGHSH, CDR2 LQKENI. CDR3 in amino acids: CASSPLGHTRDIQYF. The CDR3 bases are TGTGCCAGCTCACCACTGGGACACACCAGGGACATTCAGTACTTC.

The sample holds a few counts of this clonotype. V gene TRBV5-5 combines with J gene TRBJ1-1; D is unclear. V lost 2 bases, J lost 13 bases, and 27 bases lay in between. This CDR3 has 16 amino acids. CDR1 and CDR2 (germline): SGHKS, YYEKEE (reference sequence). CDR3 DNA sequence: TGTGCCAGCAGCTTATCGGCCCAGGTTTTTTTTAAACCGGTTTTCTTT. Encoded protein: CASSLSAQVFFKPVFF. Using reference TRBV5-5 and TRBJ1-1 for the parts outside the CDR3, the full variable domain is DAGVTQSPTHLIKTRGQQVTLRCSPISGHKSVSWYQQVLGQGPQFIFQYYEKEERGRGNFPDRFSARQFPNYSSELNVNALLLGDSALYLCASSLSAQVFFKPVFFGQGTRLTVV.

The chain links TRBV12-3 or TRBV12-4 to TRBJ2-5, with D maybe TRBD2 (6 bases). V was shortened by 5 bases and J by 5 bases, with 15 bases between the two germline ends. CDR3 length equals 14 residues. CDR3 in amino acids: CASSRDWAGETQYF. CDR3 in DNA: TGTGCCAGCAGTCGGGACTGGGCAGGGGAGACCCAGTACTTC.

Turning to this clonotype: The conserved phenylalanine or tryptophan normally closing the CDR3 is absent here, so this likely arose from a read error. The rearrangement joins TRBV28 to TRBJ2-6; D assignment may be TRBD1 or TRBD2 (6 bases each). Trimming pared 8 bases from V and 4 bases from J, leaving 18 bases between. CDR3 size: 16 residues. Germline CDR1 reads MDHEN; CDR2 reads SYDVKM. In nucleotides, the CDR3 is TGTGCCAGCCTCACCCCGGAGGGGACAGGGGCCAACGTCCTGACTCTC. This translates into CASLTPEGTGANVLTL.

The chain employs TRBV6-2 or TRBV6-3 and TRBJ1-6; D not resolved. Trimming pared 6 bases from V and 0 bases from J, leaving 12 bases between. The CDR3 totals 16 residues. Germline CDR1 and CDR2: MNHEY and SVGEGT. The CDR3 loop reads CASSQFGFSYNSPLHF. The CDR3 DNA is TGTGCCAGCAGCCAGTTTGGGTTCTCCTATAATTCACCCCTCCACTTT.

The chain carries TRBV5-1 and TRBJ2-7; 9 bases agree with TRBD1. V lost 1 base to trimming and J lost 6 bases; unmatched junction nucleotides: 11. The germline V gene has CDR1 SGHRS and CDR2 YFSETQ. This CDR3 spans 16 amino acids. CDR3 in DNA: TGCGCCAGCAGCTTGTCAATAGGGGACAGGGCTCTCGAGCAGTACGTC. Residues: CASSLSIGDRALEQYV.

This chain connects TRBV19 to TRBJ1-1; D perhaps matches TRBD1 (6 bases). Germline V gene data show CDR1 as LNHDA and CDR2 as SQIVND (reference sequence). Trimming cost V 1 base and J 4 bases, with 19 bases left between them. This CDR3 has 17 amino acids. The CDR3 nucleotides read TGTGCCAGTAGTATAGGCGGGGGTACAGGGTTGGGCACTGAAGCTTTCTTT. Its protein product is CASSIGGGTGLGTEAFF.

The rearrangement links TRBV11-2 to TRBJ2-2; 7 bases align to TRBD1. The CDR3 totals 15 residues. J gave up 1 base and V 5 bases, and 4 bases lay outside the gene matches. Per germline, CDR1 SGHAT and CDR2 FQNNGV. Here the CDR3 DNA reads TGTGCCAGCAGCCTGGGACAGAGGAACACCGGGGAGCTGTTTTTT. It codes for CASSLGQRNTGELFF.